What follows are 31 T cell receptor beta chains derived from one specimen sequenced in a study of shared clonotypes between healthy human individuals. TCRdb keeps only in-frame clones here, not all; method: immunoSEQ multiplex PCR. The top ten hold around 0.4% of the sample, which has about 2.4 million clones, approximately 93% seen once. Source material: naive CD4+ T cells from PBMCs. Noted subset: CD45RA+ positively selected. The receptors were sampled from a man in his late teens or twenties in good health. Some clones in this sample may be carry-over from other donors' samples.

The CDR3 loop is CASSTQGPSGPNEKLFF. CDR3 coding DNA: TGTGCCAGCAGTACCCAGGGGCCCTCGGGGCCTAATGAAAAACTGTTTTTT. The chain uses TRBV28 and TRBJ1-4; tentative D call: TRBD1 (6 bases). The germline V and J ends were trimmed by 5 bases and 3 bases, with 19 bases remaining between them. The CDR3 covers 17 residues. Germline V gene lookup returns CDR1 MDHEN and CDR2 SYDVKM.

The chain couples TRBV28 to TRBJ1-2; 7 positions match TRBD1. V was clipped by 4 bases and J by 4 bases; unmatched bases: 12. The germline V gene encodes CDR1 MDHEN and CDR2 SYDVKM. This CDR3 is built from 16 residues. The CDR3 region has the DNA TGTGCCAGCAGTTCGCCGACAGGGTCAGGGGCCTATGGCTACACCTTC. Amino acids: CASSSPTGSGAYGYTF.

This clone was observed a few times. This chain uses TRBV18 with TRBJ1-1; D gene uncertain. Germline V gives CDR1 KGHSH, CDR2 LQKENI. Trimming pared 2 bases from V and 6 bases from J, leaving 10 bases between. The CDR3 consists of 13 residues. CDR3 in amino acids: CASSPVTAAEAFF. The CDR3, as DNA: TGTGCCAGCTCACCAGTGACGGCAGCTGAAGCTTTCTTT. The full variable domain, in which reference TRBV18 and TRBJ1-1 provide the parts outside the CDR3, is NAGVMQNPRHLVRRRGQEARLRCSPMKGHSHVYWYRQLPEEGLKFMVYLQKENIIDESGMPKERFSAEFPKEGPSILRIQQVVRGDSAAYFCASSPVTAAEAFFGQGTRLTVV.

The DNA for the CDR3 is TGTGCCAGCAGTTTAAGGTCCGGGAGAGTGGCCGAGCAGTACTTC. Protein product: CASSLRSGRVAEQYF. The chain links TRBV28 to TRBJ2-7; tentative D call: TRBD2 (6 bases). Germline V gene lookup returns CDR1 MDHEN and CDR2 SYDVKM. This CDR3 comprises 15 residues. With 2 bases removed from V and 6 bases from J, the gap between germline ends came to 17 bases.

This clone was seen a single time. The chain combines TRBV19 with TRBJ1-1, with 12 nucleotides matching TRBD1. Germline loops: CDR1 LNHDA, CDR2 SQIVND (reference sequence). The CDR3 covers 17 residues. Trimming removed 7 bases from V and 3 bases from J; junction bases left unmatched: 12. The CDR3 DNA follows: TGTGCCAGTAACCGGGACAGGGGGCGCGGAGGGGACACTGAAGCTTTCTTT. It is translated as CASNRDRGRGGDTEAFF.

This sequence joins TRBV7-2 and TRBJ2-1; maybe TRBD2 (6 bases). The CDR3 has 17 amino acids. V lost 1 base and J lost 3, with 16 bases in between. From germline, CDR1 is SGHTA and CDR2 FQGNSA. This CDR3 reads CASSLGGLASIYNEQFF. The CDR3 DNA reads as TGTGCCAGCAGCTTAGGGGGTCTAGCGAGTATCTACAATGAGCAGTTCTTC.

The rearrangement links TRBV5-1 to TRBJ2-7, with 9 bases matching TRBD2. Trimming took 4 bases from V and 2 from J; bases not matched to a gene: 7. The CDR3 extends over 15 amino acids. The germline V gene has CDR1 SGHRS and CDR2 YFSETQ. DNA for the CDR3: TGCGCCAGCAGCCGAGGACTAGCGCTGACCTACGAGCAGTACTTC. Translating it yields CASSRGLALTYEQYF.

The rearrangement uses TRBV7-2 and TRBJ1-1; 8 bases are a match to TRBD1. The trim removed 3 bases at V and 4 bases at J, leaving 4 bases unmatched. CDR3 length: 14 amino acids. Germline CDR1 SGHTA, CDR2 FQGNSA. Written as DNA, the CDR3 is TGTGCCAGCAGCTTTTCAGGGGGCATCACTGAAGCTTTCTTT. This gives the protein CASSFSGGITEAFF. The whole variable domain, filled in from reference TRBV7-2 and TRBJ1-1, reads GAGVSQSPSNKVTEKGKDVELRCDPISGHTALYWYRQSLGQGLEFLIYFQGNSAPDKSGLPSDRFSAERTGGSVSTLTIQRTQQEDSAVYLCASSFSGGITEAFFGQGTRLTVV.

The chain is built from TRBV27 and TRBJ2-1; 9 bases are shared with TRBD1. With 6 bases clipped from V and 4 bases from J, the junction kept 10 bases outside the gene matches. This CDR3 contains 16 residues. Looked up from germline, CDR1 is MNHEY and CDR2 is SMNVEV (reference sequence). The CDR3 region is CASRNLGQGNYNEQFF. For the CDR3, the DNA is TGTGCCAGCAGAAACCTAGGACAGGGGAATTACAATGAGCAGTTCTTC.

V gene TRBV5-4 combines with J gene TRBJ1-2; 8 bases line up with TRBD1. The CDR3 covers 13 residues. Trimming at V came to 4 bases and at J to 7 bases, leaving 6 bases not matched to a gene. Germline lookup yields CDR1 SGHNT and CDR2 YYREEE (reference sequence). CDR3 bases: TGTGCCAGCAGCCCGGACAGGGAGGGTGGCTACACCTTC. Amino acids: CASSPDREGGYTF.

In regard to this clone: The same CDR3 is also encoded by other DNA sequences in this sample. The V gene is TRBV5-1, the J gene TRBJ1-5, with 7 positions matching TRBD1. The CDR3 length is 14 residues. In germline, CDR1 is SGHRS, CDR2 YFSETQ. Germline trimming cut 2 bases from V and 7 bases from J; bases unmatched to any gene: 6. The CDR3 loop reads CASSLLGGGQPQHF. CDR3 bases: TGCGCCAGCAGCTTATTAGGGGGCGGCCAGCCCCAGCATTTT.

The chain joins TRBV7-7 to TRBJ2-3; TRBD2 matches 14 bases. Germline CDR1 reads SSHAT; CDR2 reads FNYEAQ (reference sequence). V was clipped by 5 bases and J by 5 bases; unmatched bases: 3. The CDR3 consists of 15 residues. The CDR3 loop is CASSPGLAGGDTQYF. CDR3 DNA sequence: TGTGCCAGCAGCCCCGGACTAGCGGGAGGAGATACGCAGTATTTT.

For this clone: The identical CDR3 is also encoded by other nucleotide sequences in the sample. The V and J genes are TRBV7-9 and TRBJ2-5; D uncertain. The J call is doubtful: the DNA matches TRBJ2-7 better. The CDR3 contains 12 residues. In germline, CDR1 is SEHNR, CDR2 FQNEAQ (reference sequence). The CDR3 DNA sequence: TGTGCCAGCAGCCTGAGCTCCTACGAGCAGTACTTC. Translated, it gives CASSLSSYEQYF.

There are a few counts of this clone. The CDR3 nucleotides are TGTGCCAGCAGCTCCTCTCGAAGCTATGGCTACACCTTC. Encoded protein: CASSSSRSYGYTF. This chain joins TRBV7-2 and TRBJ1-2; D uncertain. Germline V gene lookup returns CDR1 SGHTA and CDR2 FQGNSA. The ends were cut back, 4 bases at V and 4 bases at J, with 10 bases in the middle. CDR3 length: 13 amino acids. Together with reference TRBV7-2 and TRBJ1-2, the CDR3 gives the full variable domain: GAGVSQSPSNKVTEKGKDVELRCDPISGHTALYWYRQSLGQGLEFLIYFQGNSAPDKSGLPSDRFSAERTGGSVSTLTIQRTQQEDSAVYLCASSSSRSYGYTFGSGTRLTVV.

The sample holds one count of this clone. The chain has TRBV5-1 and TRBJ1-2, with 10 bases aligning to TRBD1. Per germline, CDR1 SGHRS and CDR2 YFSETQ. With 4 bases clipped from V and 8 bases from J, the junction kept 8 bases outside the gene matches. The CDR3 spans 14 residues. This CDR3 reads CASSVGTGVAGYTF. CDR3 nucleotide sequence: TGCGCCAGCAGCGTAGGGACAGGGGTTGCGGGCTACACCTTC.

J is TRBJ1-5 and V is TRBV4-1; unclear D gene. The CDR3 runs to 16 residues. Germline V gene lookup returns CDR1 MGHRA and CDR2 YSYEKL. Trimming pared 0 bases from V and 6 bases from J, leaving 15 bases between. CDR3 nucleotides: TGCGCCAGCAGCCAAGATAGGATGGCAGGCATTCAGCCCCAGCATTTT. Translation gives CASSQDRMAGIQPQHF.

The rearrangement uses TRBV7-2 and TRBJ2-7; 8 positions match TRBD2. The CDR3 extends over 15 amino acids. CDR1 and CDR2 from the germline V gene are SGHTA and FQGNSA. Trimming at V came to 4 bases and at J to 2 bases, leaving 7 bases not matched to a gene. CDR3 sequence reads: CASSSVVAGTYEQYF. The CDR3 DNA reads TGTGCCAGCAGCTCCGTAGTAGCGGGGACCTACGAGCAGTACTTC.

The chain is built from TRBV28 and TRBJ1-4; TRBD1 aligns across 10 bases. J lost 7 bases, V lost 6 bases, and 11 bases had no gene match. Germline V lookup: CDR1 MDHEN, CDR2 SYDVKM. This CDR3 is built from 16 residues. Here the CDR3 reads CASSPLTGGRFEKLFF. The CDR3 DNA reads as TGTGCCAGCAGCCCGCTGACAGGGGGCAGGTTTGAAAAACTGTTTTTT.

This chain connects TRBV6-5 to TRBJ2-5, with 7 positions matching TRBD2. This CDR3 has 14 residues. Germline V gives CDR1 MNHEY, CDR2 SVGAGI. With V trimmed by 4 bases and J by 7 bases, 9 bases remained unmatched. This CDR3 reads CASSFPGGSGTQYF. The CDR3 DNA reads as TGTGCCAGCAGTTTCCCGGGGGGTTCCGGGACCCAGTACTTC.

The chain couples TRBV29-1 to TRBJ2-3; 11 positions match TRBD2. The V segment lost 6 bases and the J segment 4 bases; nucleotides outside the gene matches: 3. This CDR3 is 13 amino acids long. CDR1 and CDR2 (germline): SQVTM, ANQGSEA. The CDR3 coding sequence is TGCAGCGTACTAGCGGGAGCAGCAGATACGCAGTATTTT. Its translation is CSVLAGAADTQYF.

The V call is TRBV7-2, the J call TRBJ2-1; 9 bases fit TRBD2. J was trimmed by 8 bases and V by 1 base; bases with no gene match: 9. Looked up from germline, CDR1 is SGHTA and CDR2 is FQGNSA. The CDR3 is 16 amino acids. The CDR3 nucleotides read TGTGCCAGCAGCTTAGGCGGGGGGGCTCTTTCCGATGAGCAGTTCTTC. Protein product: CASSLGGGALSDEQFF.

This chain links TRBV5-1 with TRBJ2-4; no clear D. Trimming left V 1 base short and J 3 bases short, with 8 bases between. Germline V CDR1 and CDR2: SGHRS, YFSETQ. CDR3 length: 14 residues. For the CDR3, the DNA is TGCGCCAGCAGCTTGTCAGCCGGCAAAAACATTCAGTACTTC. Translating gives CASSLSAGKNIQYF.

The chain carries TRBV7-2 and TRBJ2-3; D is unresolved. Germline V gene sequence: CDR1 SGHTA, CDR2 FQGNSA. CDR3 length: 14 amino acids. V shed 7 bases and J shed 4 bases, with 15 bases lying between them. The CDR3 is CASTARSVPDTQYF. The CDR3, as DNA: TGTGCCAGCACCGCGAGGAGTGTGCCAGATACGCAGTATTTT.

The chain is built from TRBV5-1 and TRBJ1-5, with D possibly TRBD1 on 5 matching bases. CDR1 is SGHRS, CDR2 YFSETQ, per germline. Trimming removed 0 bases from V and 9 bases from J, with 16 bases in between. The CDR3 runs to 15 residues. The CDR3 sequence: CASSLEAGPPRPQHF. DNA of the CDR3: TGCGCCAGCAGCTTGGAAGCAGGGCCCCCTCGGCCCCAGCATTTT.

The V gene is TRBV18, the J gene TRBJ1-3, with 7 bases aligning to TRBD1. The length of the CDR3 is 16 residues. The V gene's germline CDR1 is KGHSH and CDR2 LQKENI. Trimming removed 3 bases from V and 0 bases from J; junction bases left unmatched: 5. CDR3 sequence (DNA): TGTGCCAGCTCACCGACAGGGCCCACCTCTGGAAACACCATATATTTT. Translating gives CASSPTGPTSGNTIYF.

The chain joins TRBV6-5 to TRBJ1-1; D is unclear. Trimming removed 6 bases from V and 4 bases from J, with 15 bases in between. Looked up from germline, CDR1 is MNHEY and CDR2 is SVGAGI. The CDR3 length is 14 residues. In nucleotides, the CDR3 is TGTGCCAGCAGGTCTGGGGTGGGAGGCACTGAAGCTTTCTTT. This encodes CASRSGVGGTEAFF.

The CDR3 DNA follows: TGTGCCAGCAGTAGCTTTGACAGAGACTCTGGAAACACCATATATTTT. It codes for CASSSFDRDSGNTIYF. The chain uses TRBV28 and TRBJ1-3, with D tentatively TRBD1 (5 bases). V gave up 5 bases and J gave up 0 bases, with 14 bases separating them. The CDR3 contains 16 residues. Germline CDR1 and CDR2: MDHEN and SYDVKM.

CDR3 protein: CASSPRGDRKYQETQYF. CDR3 DNA: TGTGCCAGCAGCCCAAGAGGGGACAGGAAGTACCAAGAGACCCAGTACTTC. This sequence joins TRBV28 and TRBJ2-5; 8 bases align to TRBD1. CDR3 length equals 17 residues. V trimming: 6 bases; J trimming: 0 bases; junction bases outside the gene matches: 12. Germline V CDR1 and CDR2: MDHEN, SYDVKM.

The rearrangement joins TRBV28 to TRBJ2-1, with D unresolved. V was cut by 10 bases and J by 0 bases, with 13 bases left in between. The CDR3 length is 14 residues. The germline gives CDR1 MDHEN, CDR2 SYDVKM. Here the CDR3 DNA reads TGTGCCACCCAGGACCAAGGCTCCTACAATGAGCAGTTCTTC. Translating gives CATQDQGSYNEQFF. The full variable domain, completed using reference TRBV28 and TRBJ2-1, is DVKVTQSSRYLVKRTGEKVFLECVQDMDHENMFWYRQDPGLGLRLIYFSYDVKMKEKGDIPEGYSVSREKKERFSLILESASTNQTSMYLCATQDQGSYNEQFFGPGTRLTVL.

The chain couples TRBV11-2 to TRBJ1-2; no definite D call. Trimming removed 2 bases from V and 2 bases from J, with 12 bases in between. CDR3 length equals 15 residues. The V gene's germline CDR1 is SGHAT and CDR2 FQNNGV. The CDR3, as DNA: TGTGCCAGCAGCTTACTGGGCGCTGTAAACTATGGCTACACCTTC. It codes for CASSLLGAVNYGYTF. The full variable domain, in which reference TRBV11-2 and TRBJ1-2 provide the parts outside the CDR3, is EAGVAQSPRYKIIEKRQSVAFWCNPISGHATLYWYQQILGQGPKLLIQFQNNGVVDDSQLPKDRFSAERLKGVDSTLKIQPAKLEDSAVYLCASSLLGAVNYGYTFGSGTRLTVV.

The sample holds one count of this clone. The J gene is TRBJ1-5, the V gene TRBV25-1; TRBD1 is a possible D gene (6 bases). V was pared by 4 bases and J by 5 bases, with 6 bases between. This CDR3 is 12 amino acids long. Germline lookup yields CDR1 MGHDK and CDR2 SYGVNS. The DNA of the CDR3 is TGTGCCAGCAGTGCAGGGGATCAGCCCCAGCATTTT. Translated, it gives CASSAGDQPQHF.